Described below is a single TCR beta chain sequence and its context. CDR3 length: 13 amino acids. V lost 3 bases and J lost 2, with 8 bases in between. Germline loops: CDR1 SGHRS, CDR2 YFSETQ. Using immunoSEQ multiplex PCR, the repertoire was profiled, and TCRdb retains in-frame clones only, with some absent. The data contain over 85,000 clones, 80% to 95% of them singletons. The sample originates from a study of blood T cell repertoires in COVID-19. This TCR derives from a human donor with active COVID-19. The donor label of this sample is uncertain. The chain recombines TRBV5-1 with TRBJ1-2; a weak D match, TRBD1 (6 bases). Sequenced material: peripheral blood. CDR3 in amino acids: CASSSGQNYGYTF. The CDR3 region has the DNA TGCGCCAGCAGCTCTGGACAGAACTATGGCTACACCTTC.